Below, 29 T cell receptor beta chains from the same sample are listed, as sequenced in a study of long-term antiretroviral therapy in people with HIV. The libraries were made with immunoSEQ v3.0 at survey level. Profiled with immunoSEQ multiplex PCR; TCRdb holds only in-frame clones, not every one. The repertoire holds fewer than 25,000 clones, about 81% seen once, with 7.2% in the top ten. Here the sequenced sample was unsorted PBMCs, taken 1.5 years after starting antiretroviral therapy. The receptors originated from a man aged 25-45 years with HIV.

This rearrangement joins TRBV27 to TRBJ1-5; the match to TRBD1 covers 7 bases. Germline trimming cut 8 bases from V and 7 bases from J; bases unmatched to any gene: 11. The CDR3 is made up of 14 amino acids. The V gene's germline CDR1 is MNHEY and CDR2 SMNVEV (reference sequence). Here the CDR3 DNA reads TGTGCCAGCTCCCGACAGGGAGACGAGCAGCCCCAGCATTTT. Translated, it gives CASSRQGDEQPQHF.

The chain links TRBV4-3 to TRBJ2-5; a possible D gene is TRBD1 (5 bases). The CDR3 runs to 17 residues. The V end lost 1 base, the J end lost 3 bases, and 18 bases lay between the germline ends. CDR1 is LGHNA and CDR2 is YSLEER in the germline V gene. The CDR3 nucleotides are TGCGCCAGCAGCCAAGGAATAAGGGGTAGTGGGAAAGAGACCCAGTACTTC. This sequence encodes CASSQGIRGSGKETQYF.

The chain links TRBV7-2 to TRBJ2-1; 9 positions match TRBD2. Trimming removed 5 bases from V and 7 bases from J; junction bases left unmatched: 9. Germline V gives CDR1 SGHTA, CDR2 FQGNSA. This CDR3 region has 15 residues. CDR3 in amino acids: CASSQRAGGGNEQFF. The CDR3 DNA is TGTGCCAGCAGCCAAAGAGCGGGGGGCGGGAATGAGCAGTTCTTC.

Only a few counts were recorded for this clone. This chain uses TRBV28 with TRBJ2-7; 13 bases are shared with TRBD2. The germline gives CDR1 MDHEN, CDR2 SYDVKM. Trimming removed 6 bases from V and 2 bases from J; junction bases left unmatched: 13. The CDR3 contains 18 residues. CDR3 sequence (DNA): TGTGCCAGCAGCGAACAGGGGCTTGGGACTAGCGGGACCTACGAGCAGTACTTC. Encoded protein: CASSEQGLGTSGTYEQYF.

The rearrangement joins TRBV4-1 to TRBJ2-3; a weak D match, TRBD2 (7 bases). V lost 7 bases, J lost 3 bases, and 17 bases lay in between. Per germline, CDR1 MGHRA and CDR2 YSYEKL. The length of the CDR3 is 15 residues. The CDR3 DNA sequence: TGCGCCAGCATCCCAGGAGGGGGGGGGACAGATACGCAGTATTTT. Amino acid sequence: CASIPGGGGTDTQYF.

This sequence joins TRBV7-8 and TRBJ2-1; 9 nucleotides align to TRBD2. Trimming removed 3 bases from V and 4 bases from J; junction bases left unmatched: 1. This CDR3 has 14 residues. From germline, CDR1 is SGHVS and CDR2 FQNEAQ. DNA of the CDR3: TGTGCCAGCAGCTTCAGCGGGAGGTACAATGAGCAGTTCTTC. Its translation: CASSFSGRYNEQFF.

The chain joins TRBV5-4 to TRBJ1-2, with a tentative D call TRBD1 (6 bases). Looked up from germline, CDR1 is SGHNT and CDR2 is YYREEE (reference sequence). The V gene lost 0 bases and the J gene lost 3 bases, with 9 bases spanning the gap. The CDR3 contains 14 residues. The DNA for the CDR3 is TGTGCCAGCAGCTTGGCGGGGGGCCACTATGGCTACACCTTC. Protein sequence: CASSLAGGHYGYTF.

The CDR3 sequence is CASSTTGGSYNEQFF. CDR3 nucleotide sequence: TGTGCCAGCAGCACAACAGGGGGCTCCTACAATGAGCAGTTCTTC. The rearrangement uses TRBV6-6 and TRBJ2-1, with 8 bases lining up with TRBD1. The ends lost 6 bases at V and 0 bases at J; junction bases unmatched: 4. This CDR3 region has 15 residues. CDR1 MNHNY and CDR2 SVGAGI come from the germline V gene (reference sequence).

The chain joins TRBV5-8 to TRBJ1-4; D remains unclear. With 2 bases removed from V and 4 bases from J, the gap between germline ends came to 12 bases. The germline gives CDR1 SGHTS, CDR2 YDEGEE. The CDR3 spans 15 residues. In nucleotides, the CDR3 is TGTGCCAGCAGCTTTTGGGAGTCCCTTAATGAAAAACTGTTTTTT. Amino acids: CASSFWESLNEKLFF.

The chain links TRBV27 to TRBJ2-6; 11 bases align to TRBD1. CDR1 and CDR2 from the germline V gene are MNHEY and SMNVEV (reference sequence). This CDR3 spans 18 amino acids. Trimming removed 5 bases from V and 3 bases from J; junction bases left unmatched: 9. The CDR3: CASSPRRTGGVGANVLTF. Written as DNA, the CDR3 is TGTGCCAGCAGTCCGAGGCGGACAGGGGGCGTTGGGGCCAACGTCCTGACTTTC.

The CDR3 spells CASSLAAGRGVYGYTF. The CDR3 nucleotides are TGTGCCAGCAGCTTAGCAGCGGGAAGGGGGGTATATGGCTACACCTTC. This chain uses TRBV7-2 with TRBJ1-2; the D gene is possibly TRBD1 (6 bases). Trimming cost V 0 bases and J 5 bases, with 16 bases left between them. Germline lookup yields CDR1 SGHTA and CDR2 FQGNSA. The CDR3 consists of 16 residues. Full variable domain (rest looked up from reference TRBV7-2 and TRBJ1-2): GAGVSQSPSNKVTEKGKDVELRCDPISGHTALYWYRQSLGQGLEFLIYFQGNSAPDKSGLPSDRFSAERTGGSVSTLTIQRTQQEDSAVYLCASSLAAGRGVYGYTFGSGTRLTVV.

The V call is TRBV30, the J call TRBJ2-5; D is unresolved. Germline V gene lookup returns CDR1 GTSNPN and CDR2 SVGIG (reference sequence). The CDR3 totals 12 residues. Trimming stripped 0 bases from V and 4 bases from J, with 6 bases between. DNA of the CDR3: TGTGCCTGGAGTGTATCCGGAGAGACCCAGTACTTC. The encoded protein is CAWSVSGETQYF.

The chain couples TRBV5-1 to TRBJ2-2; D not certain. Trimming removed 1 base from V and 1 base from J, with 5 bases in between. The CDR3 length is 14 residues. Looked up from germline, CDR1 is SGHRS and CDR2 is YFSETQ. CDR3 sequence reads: CASSLSVNTGELFF. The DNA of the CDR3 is TGCGCCAGCAGCTTGTCAGTGAACACCGGGGAGCTGTTTTTT.

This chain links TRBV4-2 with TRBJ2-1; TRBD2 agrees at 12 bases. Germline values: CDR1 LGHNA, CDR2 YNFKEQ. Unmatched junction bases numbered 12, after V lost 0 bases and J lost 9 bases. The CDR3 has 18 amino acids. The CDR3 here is CASSQDTSGGPSRIEQFF. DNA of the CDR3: TGTGCCAGCAGCCAAGACACTAGCGGGGGGCCTTCACGCATTGAGCAGTTCTTC.

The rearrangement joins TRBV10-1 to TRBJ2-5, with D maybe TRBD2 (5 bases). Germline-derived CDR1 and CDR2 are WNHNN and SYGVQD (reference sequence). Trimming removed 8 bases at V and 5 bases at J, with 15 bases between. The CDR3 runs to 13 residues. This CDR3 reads CASSFGVGETQYF. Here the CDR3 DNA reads TGCGCCAGCTCCTTCGGGGTGGGGGAGACCCAGTACTTC.

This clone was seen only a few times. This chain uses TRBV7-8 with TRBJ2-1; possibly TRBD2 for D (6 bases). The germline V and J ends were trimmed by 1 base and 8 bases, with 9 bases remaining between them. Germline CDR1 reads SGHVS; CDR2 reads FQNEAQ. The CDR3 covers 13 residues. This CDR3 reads CASSLVTGDEQFF. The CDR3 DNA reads TGTGCCAGCAGCTTAGTCACGGGGGATGAGCAGTTCTTC.

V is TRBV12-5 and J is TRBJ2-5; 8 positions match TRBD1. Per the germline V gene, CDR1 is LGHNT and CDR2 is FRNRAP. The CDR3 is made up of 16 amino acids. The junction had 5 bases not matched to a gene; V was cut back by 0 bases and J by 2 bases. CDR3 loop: CASGLVAGTGQETQYF. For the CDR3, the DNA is TGTGCTAGTGGTTTGGTCGCCGGGACAGGACAAGAGACCCAGTACTTC.

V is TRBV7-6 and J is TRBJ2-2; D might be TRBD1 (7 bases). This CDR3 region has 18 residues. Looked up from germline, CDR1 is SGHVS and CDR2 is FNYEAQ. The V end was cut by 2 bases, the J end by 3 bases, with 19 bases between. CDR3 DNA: TGTGCCAGCAGCTTAAGTTTGGAGGGGGCGCAGGACACCGGGGAGCTGTTTTTT. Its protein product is CASSLSLEGAQDTGELFF.

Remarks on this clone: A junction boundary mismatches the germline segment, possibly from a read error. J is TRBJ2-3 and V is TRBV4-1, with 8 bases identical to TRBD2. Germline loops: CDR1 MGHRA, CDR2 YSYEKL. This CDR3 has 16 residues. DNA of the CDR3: TGCGCCAGCAGCCAAGGGGTTCTAGCGGGCACGGATACGCAGTATTTT. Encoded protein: CASSQGVLAGTDTQYF.

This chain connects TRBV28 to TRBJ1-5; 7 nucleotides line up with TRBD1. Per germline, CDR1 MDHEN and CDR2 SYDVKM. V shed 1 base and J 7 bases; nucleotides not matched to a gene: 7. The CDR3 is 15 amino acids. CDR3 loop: CASSLFGRGDQPQHF. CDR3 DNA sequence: TGTGCCAGCAGTTTATTCGGCAGGGGGGACCAGCCCCAGCATTTT.

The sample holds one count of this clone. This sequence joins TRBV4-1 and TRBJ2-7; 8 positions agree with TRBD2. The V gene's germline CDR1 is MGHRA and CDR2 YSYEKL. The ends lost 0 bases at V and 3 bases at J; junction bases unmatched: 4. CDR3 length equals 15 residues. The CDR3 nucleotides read TGCGCCAGCAGCCAAGATTCGGGGGGGGTCTACGAGCAGTACTTC. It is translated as CASSQDSGGVYEQYF.

The CDR3 loop reads CASSFGVTGTQYF. DNA of the CDR3: TGTGCCAGCAGCTTCGGTGTAACGGGTACGCAGTATTTT. The chain is built from TRBV11-2 and TRBJ2-3; no reliable D call. Trimming took off 3 bases at V and 8 bases at J, with 12 bases between the two ends. CDR3 length: 13 residues. Germline-derived CDR1 and CDR2 are SGHAT and FQNNGV.

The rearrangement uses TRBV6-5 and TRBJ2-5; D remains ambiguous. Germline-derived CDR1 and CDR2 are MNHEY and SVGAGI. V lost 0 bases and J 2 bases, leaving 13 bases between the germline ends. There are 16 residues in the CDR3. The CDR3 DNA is TGTGCCAGCAGTTACTCGATACCCCCAGAACAAGAGACCCAGTACTTC. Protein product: CASSYSIPPEQETQYF.

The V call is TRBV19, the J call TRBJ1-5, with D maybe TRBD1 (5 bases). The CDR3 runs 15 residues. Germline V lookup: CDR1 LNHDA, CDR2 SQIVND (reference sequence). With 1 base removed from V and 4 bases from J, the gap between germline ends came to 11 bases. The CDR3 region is CASSIALAGNQPQHF. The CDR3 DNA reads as TGTGCCAGTAGTATAGCATTGGCAGGGAATCAGCCCCAGCATTTT.

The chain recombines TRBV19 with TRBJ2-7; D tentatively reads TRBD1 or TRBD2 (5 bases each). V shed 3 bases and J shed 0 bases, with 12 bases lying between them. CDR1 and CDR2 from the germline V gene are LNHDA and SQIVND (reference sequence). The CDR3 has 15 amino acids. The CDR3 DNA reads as TGTGCCAGTAGTATGGACCGGGACGGCTCCTACGAGCAGTACTTC. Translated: CASSMDRDGSYEQYF.

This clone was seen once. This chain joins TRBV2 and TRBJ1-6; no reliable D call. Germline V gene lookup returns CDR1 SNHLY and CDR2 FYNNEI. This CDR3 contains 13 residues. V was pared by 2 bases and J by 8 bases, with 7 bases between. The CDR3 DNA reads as TGTGCCAGCAGTGAAACGACTTATTCACCCCTCCACTTT. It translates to CASSETTYSPLHF.

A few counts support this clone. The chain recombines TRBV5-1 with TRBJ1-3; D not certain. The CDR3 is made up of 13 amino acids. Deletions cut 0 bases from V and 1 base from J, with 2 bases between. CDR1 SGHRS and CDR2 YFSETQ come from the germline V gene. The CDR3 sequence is CASSLDSGNTIYF. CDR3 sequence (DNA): TGCGCCAGCAGCTTGGATTCTGGAAACACCATATATTTT.

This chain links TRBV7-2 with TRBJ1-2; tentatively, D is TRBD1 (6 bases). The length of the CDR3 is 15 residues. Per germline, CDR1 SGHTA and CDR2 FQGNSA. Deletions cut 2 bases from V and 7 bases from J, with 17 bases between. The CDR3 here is CASSLMGGREGGYTF. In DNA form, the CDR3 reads TGTGCCAGCAGCTTAATGGGGGGCAGGGAGGGTGGCTACACCTTC.

The DNA of the CDR3 is TGTGCCAGCAGTTACTCCTCGGGGGTAGGGAATGGCTACACCTTC. It codes for CASSYSSGVGNGYTF. The chain combines TRBV27 with TRBJ1-2, with D possibly matching TRBD1 (5 bases). CDR1 and CDR2 from the germline V gene are MNHEY and SMNVEV (reference sequence). This CDR3 has 15 residues. V was shortened by 4 bases and J by 6 bases, with 18 bases between the two germline ends.